The present entry profiles one T cell receptor (beta chain) with its context. This record comes from a study of cytomegalovirus exposure and HLA in healthy donors. In the PCR, 60 Vbeta and 13 Jbeta primers were used. Profiling relied on immunoSEQ multiplex PCR, and the TCRdb table lists in-frame clones only, not all of them. The profile shows about 130,000 clones, approximately 85% of them singletons. Sequencing was performed on PBMCs. The origin of this receptor is a boy aged 5 to 17 in good health and CMV-seronegative.

The DNA for the CDR3 is TGTGCTAGTGGTTTGGTACCTAGACCATCCTACAATGAGCAGTTCTTC. Residues: CASGLVPRPSYNEQFF. This chain joins TRBV12-5 and TRBJ2-1; no firm D call. The CDR3 loop spans 16 amino acids. Trimming shortened V by 0 bases and J by 1 base, and 10 bases separated the two germline ends. Germline-derived CDR1 and CDR2 are LGHNT and FRNRAP.